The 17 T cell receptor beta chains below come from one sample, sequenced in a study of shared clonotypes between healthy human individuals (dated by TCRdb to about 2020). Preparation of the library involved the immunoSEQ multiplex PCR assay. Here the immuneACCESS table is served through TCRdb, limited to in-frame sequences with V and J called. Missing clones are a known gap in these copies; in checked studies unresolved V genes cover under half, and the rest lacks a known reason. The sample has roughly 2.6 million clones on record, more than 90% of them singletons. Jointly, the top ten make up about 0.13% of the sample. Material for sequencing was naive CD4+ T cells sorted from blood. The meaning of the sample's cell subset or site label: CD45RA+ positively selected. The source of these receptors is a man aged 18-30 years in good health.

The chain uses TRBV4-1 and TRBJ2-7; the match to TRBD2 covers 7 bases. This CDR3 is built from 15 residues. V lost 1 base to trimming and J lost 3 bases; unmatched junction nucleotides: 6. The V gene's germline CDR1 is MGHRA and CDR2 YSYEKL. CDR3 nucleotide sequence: TGCGCCAGCAGCCAAGTGCCGGCTAGCGGCTACGAGCAGTACTTC. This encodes CASSQVPASGYEQYF.

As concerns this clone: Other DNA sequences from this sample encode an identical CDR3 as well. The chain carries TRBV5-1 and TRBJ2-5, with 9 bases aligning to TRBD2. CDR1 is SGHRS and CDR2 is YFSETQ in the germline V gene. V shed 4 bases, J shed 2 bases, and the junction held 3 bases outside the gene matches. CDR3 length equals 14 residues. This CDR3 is CASSQRGAQETQYF. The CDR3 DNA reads TGCGCCAGCAGCCAGCGGGGGGCGCAAGAGACCCAGTACTTC.

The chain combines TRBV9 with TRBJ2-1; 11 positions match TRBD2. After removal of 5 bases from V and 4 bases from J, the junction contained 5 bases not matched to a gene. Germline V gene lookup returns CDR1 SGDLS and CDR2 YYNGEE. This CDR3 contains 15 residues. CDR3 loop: CASSISGGAYNEQFF. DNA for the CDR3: TGTGCCAGCAGTATTAGCGGGGGGGCATACAATGAGCAGTTCTTC.

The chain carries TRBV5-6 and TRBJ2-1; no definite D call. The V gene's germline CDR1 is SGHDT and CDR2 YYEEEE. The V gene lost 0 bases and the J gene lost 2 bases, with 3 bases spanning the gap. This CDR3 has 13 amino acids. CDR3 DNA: TGTGCCAGCAGCTTGGAAGCCTACAATGAGCAGTTCTTC. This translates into CASSLEAYNEQFF. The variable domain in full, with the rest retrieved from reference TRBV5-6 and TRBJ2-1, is DAGVTQSPTHLIKTRGQQVTLRCSPKSGHDTVSWYQQALGQGPQFIFQYYEEEERQRGNFPDRFSGHQFPNYSSELNVNALLLGDSALYLCASSLEAYNEQFFGPGTRLTVL.

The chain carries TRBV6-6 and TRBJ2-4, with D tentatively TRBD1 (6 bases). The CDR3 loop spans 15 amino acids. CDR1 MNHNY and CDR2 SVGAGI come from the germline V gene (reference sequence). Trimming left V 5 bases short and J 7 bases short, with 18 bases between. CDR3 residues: CASSDNRAPKNIQYF. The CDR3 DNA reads TGTGCCAGCAGTGACAACAGGGCCCCTAAGAACATTCAGTACTTC.

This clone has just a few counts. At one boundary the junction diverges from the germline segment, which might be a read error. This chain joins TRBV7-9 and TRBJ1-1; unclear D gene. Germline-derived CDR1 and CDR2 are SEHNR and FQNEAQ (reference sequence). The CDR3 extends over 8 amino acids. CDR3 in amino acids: CATEAFIF. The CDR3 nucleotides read TGTGCCACAGAGGCGTTTATCTTT. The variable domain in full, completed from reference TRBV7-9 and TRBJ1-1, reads DTGVSQNPRHKITKRGQNVTFRCDPISEHNRLYWYRQTLGQGPEFLTYFQNEAQLEKSRLLSDRFSAERPKGSFSTLEIQRTEQGDSAMYLCATEAFIFGQGTRLTVV.

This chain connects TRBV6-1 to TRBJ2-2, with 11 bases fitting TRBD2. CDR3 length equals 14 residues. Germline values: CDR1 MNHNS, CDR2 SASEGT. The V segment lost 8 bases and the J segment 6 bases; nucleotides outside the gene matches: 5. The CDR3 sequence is CASLAGGPAGELFF. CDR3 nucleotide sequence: TGTGCCAGCTTAGCGGGGGGGCCTGCCGGGGAGCTGTTTTTT.

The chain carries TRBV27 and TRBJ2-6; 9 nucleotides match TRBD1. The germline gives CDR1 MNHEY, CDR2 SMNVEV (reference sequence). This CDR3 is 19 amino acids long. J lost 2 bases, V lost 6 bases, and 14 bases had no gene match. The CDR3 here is CASSPRAGQGFPGANVLTF. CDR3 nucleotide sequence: TGTGCCAGCAGCCCACGGGCCGGACAGGGGTTCCCTGGGGCCAACGTCCTGACTTTC.

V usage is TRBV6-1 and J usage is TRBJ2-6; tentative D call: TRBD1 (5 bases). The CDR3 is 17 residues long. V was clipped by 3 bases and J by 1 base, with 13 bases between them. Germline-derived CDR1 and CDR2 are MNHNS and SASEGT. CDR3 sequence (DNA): TGTGCCAGCAGTGACCAGGGAATCTCATCTGGGGCCAACGTCCTGACTTTC. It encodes CASSDQGISSGANVLTF.

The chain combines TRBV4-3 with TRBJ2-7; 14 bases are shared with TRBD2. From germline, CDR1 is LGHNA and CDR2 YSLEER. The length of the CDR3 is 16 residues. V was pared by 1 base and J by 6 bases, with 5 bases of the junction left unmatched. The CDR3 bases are TGCGCCAGCAGCCAAGTGCCGGGACTAGCGGGAGTCGAGCAGTACTTC. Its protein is CASSQVPGLAGVEQYF.

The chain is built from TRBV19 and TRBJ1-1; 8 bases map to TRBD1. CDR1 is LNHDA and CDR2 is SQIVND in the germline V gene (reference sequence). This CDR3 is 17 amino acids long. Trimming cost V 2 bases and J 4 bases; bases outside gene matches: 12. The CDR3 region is CASSIFQGAFRTTEAFF. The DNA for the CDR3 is TGTGCCAGTAGTATATTCCAGGGGGCCTTTAGGACCACTGAAGCTTTCTTT.

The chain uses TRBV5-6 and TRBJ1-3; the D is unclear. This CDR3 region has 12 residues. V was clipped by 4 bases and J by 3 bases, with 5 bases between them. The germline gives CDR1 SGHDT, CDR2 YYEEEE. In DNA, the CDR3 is TGTGCCAGCAGCGCGGATGGAAACACCATATATTTT. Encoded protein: CASSADGNTIYF.

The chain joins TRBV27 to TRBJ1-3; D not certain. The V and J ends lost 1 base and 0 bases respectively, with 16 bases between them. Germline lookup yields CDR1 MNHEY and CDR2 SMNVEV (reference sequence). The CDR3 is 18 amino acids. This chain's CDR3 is CASSLFPPTISSGNTIYF. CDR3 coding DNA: TGTGCCAGCAGTTTATTCCCCCCGACGATCAGCTCTGGAAACACCATATATTTT.

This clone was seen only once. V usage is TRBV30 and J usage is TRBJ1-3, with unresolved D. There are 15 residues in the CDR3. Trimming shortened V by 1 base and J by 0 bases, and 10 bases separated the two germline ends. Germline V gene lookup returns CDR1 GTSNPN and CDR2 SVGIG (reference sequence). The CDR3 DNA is TGTGCCTGGAGTGGCGGCAGTAACTCTGGAAACACCATATATTTT. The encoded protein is CAWSGGSNSGNTIYF.

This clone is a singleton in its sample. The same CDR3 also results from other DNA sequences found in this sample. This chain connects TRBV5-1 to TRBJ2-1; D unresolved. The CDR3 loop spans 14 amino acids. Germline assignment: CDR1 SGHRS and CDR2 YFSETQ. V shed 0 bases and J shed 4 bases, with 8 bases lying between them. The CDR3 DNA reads TGCGCCAGCAGCTTGGCTGGGTCATACAATGAGCAGTTCTTC. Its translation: CASSLAGSYNEQFF.

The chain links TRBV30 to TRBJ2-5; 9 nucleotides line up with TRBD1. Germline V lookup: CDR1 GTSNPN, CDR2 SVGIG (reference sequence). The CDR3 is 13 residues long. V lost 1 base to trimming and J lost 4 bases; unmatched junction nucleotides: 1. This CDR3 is CAWSAQGAETQYF. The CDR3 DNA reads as TGTGCCTGGAGTGCACAGGGGGCAGAGACCCAGTACTTC.

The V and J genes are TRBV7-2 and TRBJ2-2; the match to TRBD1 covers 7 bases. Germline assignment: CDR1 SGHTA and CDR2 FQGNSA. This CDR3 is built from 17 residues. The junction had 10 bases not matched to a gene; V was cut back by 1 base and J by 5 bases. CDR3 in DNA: TGTGCCAGCAGCTTAGGGAGACAGGGAATCCATACCGGGGAGCTGTTTTTT. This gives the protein CASSLGRQGIHTGELFF.